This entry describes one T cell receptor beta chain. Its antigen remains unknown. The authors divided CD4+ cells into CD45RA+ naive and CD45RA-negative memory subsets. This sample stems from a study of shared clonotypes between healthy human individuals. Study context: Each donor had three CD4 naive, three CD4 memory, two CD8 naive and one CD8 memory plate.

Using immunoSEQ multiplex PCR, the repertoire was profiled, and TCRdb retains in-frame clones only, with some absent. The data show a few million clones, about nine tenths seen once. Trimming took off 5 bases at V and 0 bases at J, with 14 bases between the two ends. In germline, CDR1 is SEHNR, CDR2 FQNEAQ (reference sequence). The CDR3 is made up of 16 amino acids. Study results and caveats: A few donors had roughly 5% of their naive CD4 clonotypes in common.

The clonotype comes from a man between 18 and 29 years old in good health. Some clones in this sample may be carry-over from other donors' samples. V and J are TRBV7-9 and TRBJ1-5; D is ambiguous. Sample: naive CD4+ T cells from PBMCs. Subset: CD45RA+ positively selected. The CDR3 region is CASSPAEGISNQPQHF. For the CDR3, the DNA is TGTGCCAGCAGCCCCGCCGAGGGAATTAGCAATCAGCCCCAGCATTTT.